These 8 T cell receptor beta chains came from one sample sequenced in a study of graft-versus-host responses after intestinal transplantation. The protocol was immunoSEQ multiplex PCR, while the TCRdb copy is restricted to in-frame clones and leaves out a portion. The sample yields approximately 60,000 clones, about 90% seen once. The specimen was PBMCs, collected 26 days after transplant. These receptors originate from a human patient who received an intestinal transplant, so some T cells may come from the graft donor.

This clone was counted once. The chain uses TRBV28 and TRBJ2-3, with D maybe TRBD1 (5 bases). Trimming took 7 bases from V and 3 from J, leaving 5 bases between them. Germline V lookup: CDR1 MDHEN, CDR2 SYDVKM. The CDR3 covers 11 residues. DNA for the CDR3: TGTGCCAGCACAGGGACAGATACGCAGTATTTT. It specifies CASTGTDTQYF.

This clone has more than one count but fewer than ten. The V and J genes are TRBV2 and TRBJ1-1; TRBD1 matches 8 bases. The trim removed 7 bases at V and 1 base at J, leaving 8 bases unmatched. Germline CDR1 reads SNHLY; CDR2 reads FYNNEI. The CDR3 sequence is 15 residues long. In DNA, the CDR3 is TGTGCCAGCATCGACAGGGGAAGAGGGAACACTGAAGCTTTCTTT. Protein sequence: CASIDRGRGNTEAFF.

Only one count was recorded for this clone. V gene TRBV6-6 combines with J gene TRBJ1-5; no definite D call. The V end was cut by 7 bases, the J end by 6 bases, with 7 bases between. The germline gives CDR1 MNHNY, CDR2 SVGAGI (reference sequence). The CDR3 spans 11 residues. CDR3 region: CASTAGQPQHF. The DNA of the CDR3 is TGTGCCAGCACAGCGGGTCAGCCCCAGCATTTT.

The V call is TRBV28, the J call TRBJ2-7, with D unclear. The CDR3 is made up of 11 amino acids. CDR1 MDHEN and CDR2 SYDVKM come from the germline V gene. Trimming left V 5 bases short and J 6 bases short, with 8 bases between. The DNA of the CDR3 is TGTGCCAGCAGTCAGCCAGGCGAGCAGTACTTC. The encoded protein is CASSQPGEQYF.

The rearrangement joins TRBV6-1 to TRBJ2-7; the match to TRBD1 covers 7 bases. Losses at the gene ends were 10 bases for V and 0 bases for J; bases not matched to a gene: 9. The CDR3 extends over 14 amino acids. Germline assignment: CDR1 MNHNS and CDR2 SASEGT. CDR3: CATHTGVVSYEQYF. As DNA, the CDR3 is TGTGCCACCCATACAGGGGTCGTCTCCTACGAGCAGTACTTC.

The genes are TRBV7-3 and TRBJ2-2; the D is unclear. The germline gives CDR1 SGHTA, CDR2 FQGTGA. The length of the CDR3 is 13 residues. V was trimmed by 0 bases and J by 6 bases, leaving 5 bases between them. CDR3 loop: CASSLTGPGELFF. For the CDR3, the DNA is TGTGCCAGCAGCTTAACTGGCCCCGGGGAGCTGTTTTTT.

This chain connects TRBV6-5 to TRBJ1-1, with TRBD1 matching 7 bases. V lost 6 bases to trimming and J lost 0 bases; unmatched junction nucleotides: 7. Germline V lookup: CDR1 MNHEY, CDR2 SVGAGI. This CDR3 contains 15 residues. CDR3 region: CASRQGRVMNTEAFF. The CDR3 DNA follows: TGTGCCAGCAGACAGGGGCGGGTCATGAACACTGAAGCTTTCTTT.

This rearrangement joins TRBV27 to TRBJ2-1; tentative D call: TRBD2 (6 bases). Germline V CDR1 and CDR2: MNHEY, SMNVEV (reference sequence). This CDR3 has 16 amino acids. The V gene lost 5 bases and the J gene lost 3 bases, with 17 bases spanning the gap. CDR3 bases: TGTGCCAGCAGTAGATTCTACCGGGAGTACTACAATGAGCAGTTCTTC. Translating gives CASSRFYREYYNEQFF.